These T cell receptor beta chains were read from a single sample in a study of beta chain features in type 1 diabetes. Generated by immunoSEQ multiplex PCR, the TCRdb table keeps only in-frame clones and is missing some. The sample lists around 53,000 clones; about three fifths were seen once. Input material: stem cell memory CD4+ T cells from blood. Receptors were obtained from a woman in her 30s with type 1 diabetes. CDR3s include the opening cysteine and the closing phenylalanine or tryptophan. Each record gives: V gene, clone size, D gene, J gene, CDR3 protein, CDR3 DNA. The D gene is left open where the match is weak. A clone size is listed for some rows: how often the clone was seen (once, few, many), or a class if it is expanded.

>TRBV6-5|NA|TRBD1|TRBJ2-7
CASSYWDRGSEQYF
TGTGCCAGCAGTTACTGGGACAGGGGGAGCGAGCAGTACTTC
>TRBV28|NA|NA|TRBJ2-7
CASSLGGIVYEQYF
TGTGCCAGCAGTTTAGGGGGGATTGTGTACGAGCAGTACTTC
>TRBV18|NA|NA|TRBJ1-1
CASSPTLMTENTEAFF
TGTGCCAGCTCACCTACCTTAATGACTGAGAACACTGAAGCTTTCTTT
>TRBV5-1|NA|NA|TRBJ1-1
CASSQQENTEAFF
TGCGCCAGCAGCCAACAGGAGAACACTGAAGCTTTCTTT
>TRBV15|NA|NA|TRBJ2-3
CATSRDLADTQYF
TGTGCCACCAGCAGAGATTTAGCTGATACGCAGTATTTT
>TRBV19|once|TRBD1|TRBJ2-7
CASRVTGSTYEQYF
TGTGCCAGTAGGGTGACAGGGAGCACCTACGAGCAGTACTTC
>TRBV7-3|NA|NA|TRBJ2-1
CASSLLGGRSQNEQFF
TGTGCCAGCAGCTTATTAGGGGGACGAAGCCAAAATGAGCAGTTCTTC
>TRBV6-5|NA|NA|TRBJ1-3
CASSPREVGNTIYF
TGTGCCAGCAGCCCCAGGGAAGTGGGAAACACCATATATTTT
>TRBV4-2|few|NA|TRBJ2-3
CASSQDNLKYTGTDTQYF
TGTGCCAGCAGCCAAGATAATCTTAAGTATACGGGCACAGATACGCAGTATTTT
>TRBV30|NA|TRBD1|TRBJ2-3
CAWNLGQGTDTQYF
TGTGCCTGGAACTTGGGACAGGGAACAGATACGCAGTATTTT
>TRBV4-1|NA|TRBD2|TRBJ2-2
CASSQTTSGSNGELFF
TGCGCCAGCAGCCAAACAACTAGCGGGAGTAACGGGGAGCTGTTTTTT
>TRBV11-2|NA|NA|TRBJ2-5
CASSLGGGVRETQYF
TGTGCCAGCAGCTTAGGGGGCGGGGTCCGGGAGACCCAGTACTTC
>TRBV7-3|NA|TRBD2|TRBJ2-5
CASSFSGRQETQYF
TGTGCCAGCAGCTTTAGCGGGAGGCAGGAGACCCAGTACTTC
>TRBV11-2|NA|NA|TRBJ2-3
CASSPFPGLSTDTQYF
TGTGCCAGCAGCCCGTTCCCGGGACTCAGCACAGATACGCAGTATTTT
>TRBV19|NA|TRBD1|TRBJ1-2
CASSRPGQGRYGYTF
TGTGCCAGTAGTCGACCGGGACAGGGAAGATATGGCTACACCTTC
>TRBV11-2|NA|TRBD1|TRBJ2-1
CASRPGQGFDEQFF
TGTGCCAGCAGGCCGGGACAGGGGTTCGATGAGCAGTTCTTC
>TRBV7-2|NA|TRBD2|TRBJ2-3
CASSLGLAGFTDTQYF
TGTGCCAGCAGCTTAGGACTAGCGGGGTTCACAGATACGCAGTATTTT
>TRBV4-1|NA|TRBD2|TRBJ2-5
CASSHAGTSGKETQYF
TGCGCCAGCAGCCATGCCGGGACTAGCGGGAAAGAGACCCAGTACTTC
>TRBV7-9|NA|NA|TRBJ2-1
CASSLIGGNEQFF
TGTGCCAGCAGCTTAATAGGAGGGAATGAGCAGTTCTTC
>TRBV6-1|NA|NA|TRBJ2-1
CANTPGHGYNEQFF
TGTGCCAACACTCCGGGACATGGGTACAATGAGCAGTTCTTC
>TRBV9|NA|TRBD2|TRBJ2-1
CASSGLAEHNEQFF
TGTGCCAGCAGCGGTCTAGCGGAGCACAATGAGCAGTTCTTC
>TRBV27|NA|NA|TRBJ1-1
CASSYRENTEAFF
TGTGCCAGCAGCTACAGGGAAAACACTGAAGCTTTCTTT
>TRBV7-2|NA|TRBD1|TRBJ2-1
CASSWTGEYNEQFF
TGTGCCAGCAGCTGGACAGGGGAGTACAATGAGCAGTTCTTC
>TRBV20-1|once|NA|TRBJ2-1
CSAGPGLGQFF
TGCAGTGCTGGGCCGGGACTCGGGCAGTTCTTC
>TRBV7-9|few|TRBD2|TRBJ2-1
CASSPGRGLAGEDEQFF
TGTGCCAGCAGCCCCGGCCGGGGACTAGCGGGAGAGGATGAGCAGTTCTTC
>TRBV6-5|NA|TRBD1|TRBJ1-1
CASSRQGMNTEAFF
TGTGCCAGCAGTCGACAGGGAATGAACACTGAAGCTTTCTTT
>TRBV29-1|few|TRBD1|TRBJ1-1
CSVELPRGYTEAFF
TGCAGCGTTGAACTCCCCAGGGGGTACACTGAAGCTTTCTTT
>TRBV18|few|TRBD1|TRBJ1-1
CASGTGVGTEAFF
TGTGCCAGCGGAACAGGGGTAGGGACTGAAGCTTTCTTT